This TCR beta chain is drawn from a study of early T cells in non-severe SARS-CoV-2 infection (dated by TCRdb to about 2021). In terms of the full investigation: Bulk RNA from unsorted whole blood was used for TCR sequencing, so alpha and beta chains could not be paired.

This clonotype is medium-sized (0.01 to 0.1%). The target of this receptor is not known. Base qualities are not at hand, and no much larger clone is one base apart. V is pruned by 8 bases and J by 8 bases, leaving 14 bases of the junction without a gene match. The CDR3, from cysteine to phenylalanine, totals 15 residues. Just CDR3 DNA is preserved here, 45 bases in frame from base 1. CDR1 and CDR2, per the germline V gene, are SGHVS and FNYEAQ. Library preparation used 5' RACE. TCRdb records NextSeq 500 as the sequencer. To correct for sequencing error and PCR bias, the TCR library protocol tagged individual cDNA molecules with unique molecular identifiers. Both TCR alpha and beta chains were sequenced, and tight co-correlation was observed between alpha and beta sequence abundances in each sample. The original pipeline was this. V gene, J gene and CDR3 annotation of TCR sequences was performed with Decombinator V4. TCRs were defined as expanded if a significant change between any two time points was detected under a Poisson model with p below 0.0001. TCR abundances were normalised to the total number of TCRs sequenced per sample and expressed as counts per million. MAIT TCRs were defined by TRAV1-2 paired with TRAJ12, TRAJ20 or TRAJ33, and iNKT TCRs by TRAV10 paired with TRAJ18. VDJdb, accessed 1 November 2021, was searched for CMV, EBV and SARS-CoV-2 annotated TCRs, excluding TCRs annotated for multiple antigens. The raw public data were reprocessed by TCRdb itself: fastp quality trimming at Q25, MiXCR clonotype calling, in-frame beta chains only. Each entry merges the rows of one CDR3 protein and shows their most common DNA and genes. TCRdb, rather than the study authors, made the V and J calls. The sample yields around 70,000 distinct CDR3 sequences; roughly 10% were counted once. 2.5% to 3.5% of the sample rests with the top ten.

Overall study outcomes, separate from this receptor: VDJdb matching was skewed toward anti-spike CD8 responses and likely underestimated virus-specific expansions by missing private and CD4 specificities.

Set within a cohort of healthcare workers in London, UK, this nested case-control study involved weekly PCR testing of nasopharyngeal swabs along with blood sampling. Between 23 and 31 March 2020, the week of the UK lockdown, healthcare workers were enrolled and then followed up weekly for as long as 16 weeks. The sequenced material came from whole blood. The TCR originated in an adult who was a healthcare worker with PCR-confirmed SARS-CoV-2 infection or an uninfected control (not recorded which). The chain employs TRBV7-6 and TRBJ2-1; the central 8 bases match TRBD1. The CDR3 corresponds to CASSSFQGAFDEQFF. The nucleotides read TGTGCCAGCTCCTCGTTCCAGGGGGCTTTCGATGAGCAGTTCTTC.